This T cell receptor beta chain emerged from a study of cytotoxic CD8 clonotypes in ibrutinib-treated CLL. Study context: Partial responders roughly 25, complete 2; 12 progressed and 14 stayed in remission by median approximately 64 months. Points from the study as a whole: Contraction or stability on treatment was seen for public clonotypes, which were uncommon. Rising at ibrutinib response, clonality subsequently fell back toward baseline at progression.

Produced via immunoSEQ multiplex PCR; TCRdb's table is partial and in-frame only. The data contain 200,000 to 250,000 clones, 70% of them singletons. Worth noting for this clone: Its antigen is not identified.

The CDR3 loop spans 17 amino acids. CDR1 LNHDA and CDR2 SQIVND come from the germline V gene (reference sequence). With 6 bases removed from V and 5 bases from J, the gap between germline ends came to 26 bases. The sample here was PBMCs, taken after 24 months of ibrutinib treatment. The rearrangement joins TRBV19 to TRBJ2-7, with D possibly matching TRBD1 (5 bases). This receptor was obtained from a human donor with chronic lymphocytic leukemia. CDR3 sequence: CASSRPLSRGGFNEQYF. CDR3 bases: TGTGCCAGTAGCCGGCCCCTCAGTAGGGGTGGTTTTAACGAGCAGTACTTC.